The rows below give T cell receptor beta chains drawn from one sample of a study of blood T cell repertoires in COVID-19. Here immunoSEQ multiplex PCR was the method, and the copy in TCRdb shows in-frame clones only, minus some. The sample has 200,000 to 250,000 clones; 92% are singletons. Material: peripheral blood. Receptor source: a man in his sixties with COVID-19, enrolled during active disease. Each CDR3 is given with its conserved first and last residue. Fields, in order: V gene, CDR3 length, J gene, D gene, clone size, CDR3 DNA, CDR3 protein. A D gene is named only where the DNA matches it firmly. Size is stated for part of the rows, as once, few or many counts, or as a class when the clone is expanded.

V: TRBV6-1; length: 12; J: TRBJ1-2; D: NA; size: NA; DNA: TGTGCCAGCAGTGACAGGGTCTATGGCTACACCTTC; CDR3: CASSDRVYGYTF
V: TRBV7-2; length: 16; J: TRBJ2-7; D: TRBD2; size: NA; DNA: TGTGCCAGCAGCCCCGGTTCGGTAGCGGGAGTCCACGAGCAGTACTTC; CDR3: CASSPGSVAGVHEQYF
V: TRBV3-1/TRBV3-2; length: 14; J: TRBJ2-7; D: NA; size: once; DNA: TGTGCCAGCAGCCAACTGGGCCTCCGCTACGAGCAGTACTTC; CDR3: CASSQLGLRYEQYF
V: TRBV6-5; length: 15; J: TRBJ2-7; D: TRBD1; size: NA; DNA: TGTGCCAGCACCCCAAGACAGGGGCGGGCCTACGAGCAGTACTTC; CDR3: CASTPRQGRAYEQYF
V: TRBV6-2/TRBV6-3; length: 14; J: TRBJ1-1; D: NA; size: NA; DNA: TGTGCCAGCAGTGCAACTTCAGGGGCCACTGAAGCTTTCTTT; CDR3: CASSATSGATEAFF
V: TRBV4-1; length: 14; J: TRBJ2-7; D: NA; size: NA; DNA: TGCGCCAGCAGCCAAGCTAGTGGCGGCAGGGGTTTGGGGTTC; CDR3: CASSQASGGRGLGF
V: TRBV2; length: 16; J: TRBJ2-1; D: NA; size: NA; DNA: TGTGCCAGCGGGAGAGAGGCCCTGAGCTCCTACAATGAGCAGTTCTTC; CDR3: CASGREALSSYNEQFF
V: TRBV5-1; length: 13; J: TRBJ2-3; D: NA; size: NA; DNA: TGCGCCAGCACACAGGGATCCACAGATACGCAGTATTTT; CDR3: CASTQGSTDTQYF
V: TRBV2; length: 14; J: TRBJ2-7; D: NA; size: NA; DNA: TGTGCCAGCAGGACAGGAGGAGATCTCTACGAGCAGTACTTC; CDR3: CASRTGGDLYEQYF
V: TRBV18; length: 14; J: TRBJ2-7; D: NA; size: NA; DNA: TGTGCCAGCTCACCAGGACTAGGGGGCTACGAGCAGTACTTC; CDR3: CASSPGLGGYEQYF
V: TRBV27; length: 14; J: TRBJ2-7; D: TRBD2; size: NA; DNA: TGTGCCAGCAGTTTAGGCGCGGGAGCCTACGAGCAGTACTTC; CDR3: CASSLGAGAYEQYF
V: TRBV6-6; length: 15; J: TRBJ2-7; D: TRBD2; size: NA; DNA: TGTGCCAGCAGTTACCTCAGGAGCGGGAGGAGAGAGCAGTACTTC; CDR3: CASSYLRSGRREQYF
V: TRBV7-2; length: 18; J: TRBJ2-7; D: NA; size: NA; DNA: TGTGCCAGCAGCTTAAGATTGGGGGGTAGTAGAGCGGGTGTCGAGCAGTACTTC; CDR3: CASSLRLGGSRAGVEQYF
V: TRBV2; length: 14; J: TRBJ1-1; D: NA; size: once; DNA: TGTGCCAGCAAGTGGGGAGGAAGGAACACTGAAGCTTTCTTT; CDR3: CASKWGGRNTEAFF
V: TRBV6-6; length: 13; J: TRBJ1-2; D: TRBD1; size: NA; DNA: TGTGCCAGCAGCCCGACAGGGACATATGGCTACACCTTC; CDR3: CASSPTGTYGYTF
V: TRBV30; length: 14; J: TRBJ2-1; D: TRBD2; size: NA; DNA: TGTGCCTGGAGTGTGACTAGCCCCTACAATGAGCAGTTCTTC; CDR3: CAWSVTSPYNEQFF
V: TRBV7-8; length: 16; J: TRBJ1-1; D: NA; size: NA; DNA: TGTGCCAGCAGCTTAGCCTTTCCCCGAACTAACACTGAAGCTTTCTTT; CDR3: CASSLAFPRTNTEAFF
V: TRBV10-2; length: 16; J: TRBJ2-1; D: TRBD2; size: NA; DNA: TGCGCCACCCGGGGTCCTAGCGGGACTTTTAACAATGAGCAGTTCTTC; CDR3: CATRGPSGTFNNEQFF
V: TRBV25-1; length: 15; J: TRBJ1-1; D: NA; size: NA; DNA: TGTGCCAGCAGTGAATCTTACTTTGGGAACACTGAAGCTTTCTTT; CDR3: CASSESYFGNTEAFF
V: TRBV7-2; length: 15; J: TRBJ2-7; D: TRBD2; size: few; DNA: TGTGCCAGCAGCCAATCAGCGGGAGGGCCCCACGAGCAGTACTTC; CDR3: CASSQSAGGPHEQYF
V: TRBV3-1/TRBV3-2; length: 15; J: TRBJ2-7; D: NA; size: NA; DNA: TGTGCCAGCAGCCAAGACAGGGGTTTGACTTTCGAGCAGTACTTC; CDR3: CASSQDRGLTFEQYF
V: TRBV30; length: 13; J: TRBJ1-3; D: TRBD1; size: NA; DNA: TGTGCCTGGAGCGGGGACAGGGGAAACACCATATATTTT; CDR3: CAWSGDRGNTIYF
V: TRBV28; length: 13; J: TRBJ1-2; D: NA; size: NA; DNA: TGTGCCAGCAGTTTAAGGGGGTCGGATGGCTACACCTTC; CDR3: CASSLRGSDGYTF
V: TRBV21-1; length: 19; J: TRBJ1-4; D: NA; size: once; DNA: TGTGCCAGCAGCAAAGGCGAGGGGGACAGAACGTACACTAATGAAAAACTGTTTTTT; CDR3: CASSKGEGDRTYTNEKLFF
V: TRBV2; length: 14; J: TRBJ1-1; D: NA; size: NA; DNA: TGTGCCAGCAAAGTGCAGGGCGGGAGGGCTGAAGCTTTCTTT; CDR3: CASKVQGGRAEAFF
V: TRBV19; length: 13; J: TRBJ1-4; D: NA; size: once; DNA: TGTGCCAGCTCTTGGACAGCGAATGAAAAACTGTTTTTT; CDR3: CASSWTANEKLFF
V: TRBV12-3/TRBV12-4; length: 13; J: TRBJ2-1; D: TRBD2; size: NA; DNA: TGTGCCAGCAGTTTCAAGCGGGGGGACGAGCAGTTCTTC; CDR3: CASSFKRGDEQFF